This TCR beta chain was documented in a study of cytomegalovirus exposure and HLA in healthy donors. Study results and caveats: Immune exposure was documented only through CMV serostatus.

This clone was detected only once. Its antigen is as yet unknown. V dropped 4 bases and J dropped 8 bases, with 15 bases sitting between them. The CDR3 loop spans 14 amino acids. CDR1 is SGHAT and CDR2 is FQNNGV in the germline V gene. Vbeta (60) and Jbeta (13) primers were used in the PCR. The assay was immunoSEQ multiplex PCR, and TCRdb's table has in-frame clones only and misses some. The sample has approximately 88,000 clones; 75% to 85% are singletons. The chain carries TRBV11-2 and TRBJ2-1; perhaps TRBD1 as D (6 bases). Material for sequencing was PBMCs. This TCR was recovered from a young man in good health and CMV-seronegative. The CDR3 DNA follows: TGTGCCAGCAGCTCTAGACAGGCGAGGGATGAGCAGTTCTTC. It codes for CASSSRQARDEQFF.